The rows below give T cell receptor beta chains drawn from one sample of a study of blood T cell repertoires in COVID-19. TCRdb's copy holds only in-frame clones and misses some; the assay was immunoSEQ multiplex PCR. The data show under 400,000 clones, 70% to 90% seen once. The sequenced sample consisted of PBMCs or T cells enriched from blood (not recorded which). These receptors were taken from a woman aged 40 to 49 with acute COVID-19. The CDR3 runs from the conserved cysteine through the conserved F or W. D genes are given only for firm matches. Size tells how often a clone was seen (once, few, many) or the class of an expanded clone, and some rows leave it out.

clone size,V gene,J gene,D gene,CDR3 DNA,CDR3 protein
.,TRBV4-3,TRBJ2-1,TRBD2,TGCGCCAGCAGCCAAGGTGGGGCGGGAGGCCACAATGAGCAGTTCTTC,CASSQGGAGGHNEQFF
.,TRBV18,TRBJ2-1,TRBD1,TGTGCCAGCTCACCAAGGACAGGGGGCTACAATGAGCAGTTCTTC,CASSPRTGGYNEQFF
.,TRBV15,TRBJ1-3,.,TGTGCCACCAGCAAAGGGGGCTCTGGAAACACCATATATTTT,CATSKGGSGNTIYF
.,TRBV5-4,TRBJ1-4,TRBD1,TGTGCCAGCAGCGGCTCCCCGGGACAGGGTAATGAAAAACTGTTTTTT,CASSGSPGQGNEKLFF
.,TRBV7-9,TRBJ1-1,.,TGTGCCGCCCGACGACGTTGGTGGGGCTATATGAACACTGAAGCTTTCTTT,CAARRRWWGYMNTEAFF
once,TRBV4-3,TRBJ2-2,.,TGCGCCAGCAGCCAAGAAATAATTAGCGGCGCCGGGGAGCTGTTTTTT,CASSQEIISGAGELFF
.,TRBV15,TRBJ2-7,.,TGTGCCACCAGCAGACAAAACCTCAGGGGAAGAGGCGAGCAGTACTTC,CATSRQNLRGRGEQYF
.,TRBV5-4,TRBJ2-7,.,TGTGCCAGCAGCTTGAGTTCCCCAGCGCTCCACGAGCAGTACTTC,CASSLSSPALHEQYF
.,TRBV7-2,TRBJ2-7,.,TGTGCCAGCAGCCCCCCCGAGGGTAGGCCCTCTGGCGAGCAGTACTTC,CASSPPEGRPSGEQYF
.,TRBV2,TRBJ1-1,TRBD1,TGTGCCAGCAGGCCCGAGACAGGGTTGAACACTGAAGCTTTCTTT,CASRPETGLNTEAFF
.,TRBV11-3,TRBJ2-2,TRBD2,TGTGCCAGCAGCTTAGCGGGCGGGAGTGTGACCGGGGAGCTGTTTTTT,CASSLAGGSVTGELFF
.,TRBV5-5,TRBJ1-3,TRBD1,TGTGCCAGCAGCTTCTTTTTGGCAGGGGGACGCTCTGGAAACACCATATATTTT,CASSFFLAGGRSGNTIYF
few,TRBV7-2,TRBJ1-5,TRBD1,TGTGCCAGCAGCTTATCGACAGGGGTGGGGCAGCCCCAGCATTTT,CASSLSTGVGQPQHF
.,TRBV2,TRBJ2-1,.,TGTGCCAGCACCGCGGACAGAAGTCGCGGTGAGCAGTTCTTC,CASTADRSRGEQFF
.,TRBV7-6,TRBJ2-1,TRBD2,TGTGCCAGCAGCTTAAGCGGGGACAATGAGCAGTTCTTC,CASSLSGDNEQFF
.,TRBV7-2,TRBJ1-1,.,TGTGCCAGCAGCCTATCCGGACAGCAGAACACTGAAGCTTTCTTT,CASSLSGQQNTEAFF
.,TRBV5-1,TRBJ1-2,TRBD1,TGCGCCAGCAGCCCTTTCTCCTCAGGACAGGGAGGGTATGGCTACACCTTC,CASSPFSSGQGGYGYTF
.,TRBV27,TRBJ1-2,TRBD1,TGTGCCAGCAGTTTAACGGGACAGGGAAGAAACTATGGCTACACCTTC,CASSLTGQGRNYGYTF
.,TRBV28,TRBJ1-4,.,TGTGCCAGCAGTTTCCCCGGGGAACTGTTTTTT,CASSFPGELFF
.,TRBV27,TRBJ2-3,TRBD1,TGTGCCAGCACCGACAGGGGGGGCACAGATACGCAGTATTTT,CASTDRGGTDTQYF
.,TRBV19,TRBJ1-2,TRBD1,TGTGCCAGTAGTATCGACAGGGGGACTAACTATGGCTACACCTTC,CASSIDRGTNYGYTF
.,TRBV3-1/TRBV3-2,TRBJ2-7,TRBD1,TGTGCCAGCAGCCAAACAGGGGGCTACGAGCAGTACTTC,CASSQTGGYEQYF
.,TRBV5-1,TRBJ2-3,TRBD1,TGCGCCAGCAGCTTGGTCGGACTCTCACAGGGGGGCACGCAGTATTTT,CASSLVGLSQGGTQYF
.,TRBV28,TRBJ1-3,.,TGTGCCAGCAGCTCGGCCCCCTCCTACAGGCCTGGAAACACCATATATTTT,CASSSAPSYRPGNTIYF
.,TRBV5-4,TRBJ1-2,.,TGTGCCAGCAGCTTGGACAGGAGCTATGGCTACACCTTC,CASSLDRSYGYTF
many,TRBV7-8,TRBJ2-3,TRBD2,TGTGCCAGCAGCTTAGCGGTAGCGGGAGCGTTAGTCGATACGCAGTATTTT,CASSLAVAGALVDTQYF
.,TRBV10-3,TRBJ1-3,TRBD1,TGTGCCATCAGTGATACAGGGGGCTCTGGAAACACCATATATTTT,CAISDTGGSGNTIYF
.,TRBV7-9,TRBJ1-2,.,TGTGCCAGCACCACCGGGGTTGTTGACTACACCTTC,CASTTGVVDYTF
.,TRBV7-9,TRBJ1-3,.,TGTGCCAGCAGCCCGCCGTTCACAGACCTATACTCTGGAAACACCATATATTTT,CASSPPFTDLYSGNTIYF
.,TRBV5-5,TRBJ1-3,TRBD1,TGTGCCAGCAGCTTGGAAGGGACAGGGACTGGAAACACCATATATTTT,CASSLEGTGTGNTIYF
.,TRBV5-4,TRBJ2-6,.,TGTGCCAGCAGCTTTGGAGGGACTTCCGGGGCCAACGTCCTGACTTTC,CASSFGGTSGANVLTF
.,TRBV7-6,TRBJ2-2,.,TGTGCCAGCAGCTTAGGTTCTAGCTCCACCGGGGAGCTGTTTTTT,CASSLGSSSTGELFF
.,TRBV19,TRBJ1-5,.,TGTGCCAGTAGTTTTGGTTTTGGCAGGGTGTACGACCAGCCCCAGCATTTT,CASSFGFGRVYDQPQHF
once,TRBV5-1,TRBJ2-1,.,TGCGCCAGCAGCCCCGGACCCGCCGGGGACAATGAGCAGTTCTTC,CASSPGPAGDNEQFF
.,TRBV6-5,TRBJ1-4,TRBD1,TGTGCCAGCAGAGCGGACAGGGGGCGAGGCGAAAAACTGTTTTTT,CASRADRGRGEKLFF
.,TRBV5-6,TRBJ2-1,TRBD1,TGTGCCAGCAGCTTGTTGAGGGACAGGGTCTTCGATGAGCAGTTCTTC,CASSLLRDRVFDEQFF
.,TRBV27,TRBJ1-2,TRBD1,TGTGCCACCGAGAGAACAGGGGGCGGCTACACCTTC,CATERTGGGYTF
.,TRBV10-2,TRBJ2-3,.,TGCGCCAGCAGTGTTCTCGGCACAGATACGCAGTATTTT,CASSVLGTDTQYF
.,TRBV5-4,TRBJ1-4,TRBD1,TGTGCCAGCAGCTTAACAGGGGGCAATAATGAAAAACTGTTTTTT,CASSLTGGNNEKLFF
.,TRBV28,TRBJ1-4,.,TGTGCCAGCAGTGGCGGAGGCGCAACTAATGAAAAACTGTTTTTT,CASSGGGATNEKLFF
.,TRBV4-3,TRBJ2-3,.,TGCGCCAGCAGCCAAGATGCCGCGACTCTAACAGGAGAAGATACGCAGTATTTT,CASSQDAATLTGEDTQYF
.,TRBV2,TRBJ2-7,.,TGTGCCAGCAGTGAATCCACTACAATCTCCTACGAGCAGTACTTC,CASSESTTISYEQYF
.,TRBV6-6,TRBJ1-5,.,TGTGCCAGCAGTACAGGAAGCAATCAGCCCCAGCATTTT,CASSTGSNQPQHF
.,TRBV6-5,TRBJ2-7,TRBD1,TGTGCCAGCAGAGTAACAGGGGTGGGGGAGCAGTACTTC,CASRVTGVGEQYF
.,TRBV7-9,TRBJ1-5,.,TGTGCCAGCAGCTTAGGTTCTGGGACAAATCAGCCCCAGCATTTT,CASSLGSGTNQPQHF
once,TRBV4-1,TRBJ2-3,TRBD1,TGCGCCAGCAGCCAAGAACAGGGGTATAGCACAGATACGCAGTATTTT,CASSQEQGYSTDTQYF
.,TRBV6-4,TRBJ2-7,.,TGTGCCAGCAGTGGTCGGGGGGCCCTAGAGCAGTACTTC,CASSGRGALEQYF
.,TRBV19,TRBJ1-6,.,TGTGCCAGTAGCGACAGGACATGGGGTTCACCCCTCCACTTT,CASSDRTWGSPLHF